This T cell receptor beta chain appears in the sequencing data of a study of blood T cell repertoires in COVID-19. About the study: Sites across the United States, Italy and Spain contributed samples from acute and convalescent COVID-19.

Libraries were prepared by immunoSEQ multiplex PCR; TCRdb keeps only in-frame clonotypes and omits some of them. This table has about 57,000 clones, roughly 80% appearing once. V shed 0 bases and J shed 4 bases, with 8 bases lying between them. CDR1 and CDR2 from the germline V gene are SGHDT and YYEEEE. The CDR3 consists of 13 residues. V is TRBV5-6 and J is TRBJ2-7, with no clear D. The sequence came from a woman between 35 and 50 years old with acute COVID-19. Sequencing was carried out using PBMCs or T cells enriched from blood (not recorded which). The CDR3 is CASSLVADYEQYF. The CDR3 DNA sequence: TGTGCCAGCAGCTTGGTAGCCGATTACGAGCAGTACTTC.